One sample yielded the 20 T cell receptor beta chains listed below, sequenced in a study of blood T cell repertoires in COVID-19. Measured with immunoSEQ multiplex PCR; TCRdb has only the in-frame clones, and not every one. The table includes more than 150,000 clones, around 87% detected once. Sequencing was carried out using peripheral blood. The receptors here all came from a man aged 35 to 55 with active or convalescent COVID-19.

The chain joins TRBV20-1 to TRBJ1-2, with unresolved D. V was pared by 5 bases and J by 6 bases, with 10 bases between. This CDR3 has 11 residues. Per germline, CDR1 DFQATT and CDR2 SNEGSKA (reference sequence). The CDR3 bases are TGCAGTGCTCGGCCGAGGGATGGCTACACCTTC. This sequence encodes CSARPRDGYTF.

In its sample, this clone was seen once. The CDR3 DNA reads as TGTGCCTGGACTCCCCTAGCCAAAAACATTCAGTACTTC. Translated, it gives CAWTPLAKNIQYF. This sequence joins TRBV30 and TRBJ2-4; D not certain. The CDR3 is made up of 13 amino acids. Trimming removed 4 bases at V and 0 bases at J, with 7 bases between. Per the germline V gene, CDR1 is GTSNPN and CDR2 is SVGIG (reference sequence).

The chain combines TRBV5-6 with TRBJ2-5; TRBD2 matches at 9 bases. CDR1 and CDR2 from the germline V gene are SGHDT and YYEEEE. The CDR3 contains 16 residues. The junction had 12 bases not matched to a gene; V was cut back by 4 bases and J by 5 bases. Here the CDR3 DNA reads TGTGCCAGCAGCCTCATGGAGCGGGGGGCCCGGGAGACCCAGTACTTC. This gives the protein CASSLMERGARETQYF.

The CDR3 loop reads CASSNYAGGLAETQYF. The DNA for the CDR3 is TGTGCCAGCAGCAATTATGCGGGGGGGCTGGCAGAGACCCAGTACTTC. The chain employs TRBV3-1 (or the pseudogene TRBV3-2) and TRBJ2-5; 9 positions match TRBD2. Germline CDR1 is LGHDT and CDR2 is YNNKEL (reference sequence). The CDR3 length is 16 residues. Trimming removed 5 bases from V and 4 bases from J; junction bases left unmatched: 11.

CDR3 coding DNA: TGTGCCAGCAGTTGGACACCGTCCTACGAGCAGTACTTC. Translating it yields CASSWTPSYEQYF. The chain links TRBV2 to TRBJ2-7; tentative D call: TRBD1 (5 bases). The length of the CDR3 is 13 residues. Germline CDR1 SNHLY, CDR2 FYNNEI. Trimming pared 5 bases from V and 1 base from J, leaving 9 bases between.

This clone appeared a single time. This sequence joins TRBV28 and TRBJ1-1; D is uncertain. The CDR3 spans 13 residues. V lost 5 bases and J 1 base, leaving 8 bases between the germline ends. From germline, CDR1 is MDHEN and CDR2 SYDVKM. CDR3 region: CASSLPQNTEAFF. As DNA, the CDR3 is TGTGCCAGCAGTCTTCCACAGAACACTGAAGCTTTCTTT.

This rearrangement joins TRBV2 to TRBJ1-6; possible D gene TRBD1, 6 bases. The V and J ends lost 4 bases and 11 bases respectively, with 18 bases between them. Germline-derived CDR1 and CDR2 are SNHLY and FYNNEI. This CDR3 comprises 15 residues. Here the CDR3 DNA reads TGTGCCAGCAGTGCTAGTACAGGGCACGGGGCACCCCTCCACTTT. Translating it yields CASSASTGHGAPLHF.

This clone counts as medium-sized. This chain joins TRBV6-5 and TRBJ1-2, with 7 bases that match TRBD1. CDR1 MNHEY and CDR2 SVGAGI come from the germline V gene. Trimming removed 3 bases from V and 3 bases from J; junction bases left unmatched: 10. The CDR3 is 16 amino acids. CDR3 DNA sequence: TGTGCCAGCAGTTATATGACCAGGGGGACTTACTATGGCTACACCTTC. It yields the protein CASSYMTRGTYYGYTF.

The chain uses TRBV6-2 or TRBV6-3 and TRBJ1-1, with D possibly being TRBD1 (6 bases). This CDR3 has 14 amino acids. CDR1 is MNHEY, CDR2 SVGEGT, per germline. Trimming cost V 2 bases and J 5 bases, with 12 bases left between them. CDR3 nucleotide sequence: TGTGCCAGCAGTTACACCAACAGGGTGACTGAAGCTTTCTTT. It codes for CASSYTNRVTEAFF.

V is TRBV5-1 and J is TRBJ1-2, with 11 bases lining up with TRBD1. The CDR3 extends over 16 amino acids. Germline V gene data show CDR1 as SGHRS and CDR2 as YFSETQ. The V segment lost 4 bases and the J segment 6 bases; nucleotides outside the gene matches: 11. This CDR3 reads CASSERTGGSLDGYTF. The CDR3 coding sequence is TGCGCCAGCAGCGAGAGGACAGGGGGCTCATTGGATGGCTACACCTTC. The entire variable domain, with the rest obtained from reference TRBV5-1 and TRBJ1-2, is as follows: KAGVTQTPRYLIKTRGQQVTLSCSPISGHRSVSWYQQTPGQGLQFLFEYFSETQRNKGNFPGRFSGRQFSNSRSEMNVSTLELGDSALYLCASSERTGGSLDGYTFGSGTRLTVV.

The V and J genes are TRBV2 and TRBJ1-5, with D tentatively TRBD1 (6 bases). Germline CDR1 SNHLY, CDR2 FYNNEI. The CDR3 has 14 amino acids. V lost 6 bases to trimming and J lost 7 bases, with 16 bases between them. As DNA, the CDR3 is TGTGCCAGCAGCTTTACAGGGCCGGAACAGCCCCAGCATTTT. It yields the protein CASSFTGPEQPQHF.

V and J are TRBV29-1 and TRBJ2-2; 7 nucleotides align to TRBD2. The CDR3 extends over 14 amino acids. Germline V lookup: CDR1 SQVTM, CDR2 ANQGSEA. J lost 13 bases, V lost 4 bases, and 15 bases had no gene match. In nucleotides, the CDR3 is TGCAGCGTTGGGTGGGGGACTACCTACTCGGCGCTGTTTTTT. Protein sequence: CSVGWGTTYSALFF.

CDR3 in DNA: TGTGCCTGGAGCCTCGGGAGGGATTCACCCCTCCACTTT. Its protein product is CAWSLGRDSPLHF. The chain recombines TRBV30 with TRBJ1-6, with unresolved D. The CDR3 has 13 amino acids. Germline V gene lookup returns CDR1 GTSNPN and CDR2 SVGIG (reference sequence). V lost 3 bases and J lost 8, with 11 bases in between.

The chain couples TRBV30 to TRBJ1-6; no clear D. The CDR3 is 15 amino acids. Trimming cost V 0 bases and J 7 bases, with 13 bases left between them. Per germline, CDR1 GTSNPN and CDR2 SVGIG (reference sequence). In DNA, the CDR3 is TGTGCCTGGAGTGTACTCGGACCGGGGAATTCACCCCTCCACTTT. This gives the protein CAWSVLGPGNSPLHF. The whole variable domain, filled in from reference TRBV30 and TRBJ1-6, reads SQTIHQWPATLVQPVGSPLSLECTVEGTSNPNLYWYRQAAGRGLQLLFYSVGIGQISSEVPQNLSASRPQDRQFILSSKKLLLSDSGFYLCAWSVLGPGNSPLHFGNGTRLTVT.

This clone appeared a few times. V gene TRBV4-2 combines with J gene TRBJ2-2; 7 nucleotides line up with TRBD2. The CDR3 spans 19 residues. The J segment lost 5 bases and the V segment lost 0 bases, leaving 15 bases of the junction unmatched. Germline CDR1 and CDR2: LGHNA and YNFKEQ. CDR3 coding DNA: TGTGCCAGCAGCCAAGAGGTCCGGGACTACCCTAAGGATACCGGGGAGCTGTTTTTT. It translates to CASSQEVRDYPKDTGELFF.

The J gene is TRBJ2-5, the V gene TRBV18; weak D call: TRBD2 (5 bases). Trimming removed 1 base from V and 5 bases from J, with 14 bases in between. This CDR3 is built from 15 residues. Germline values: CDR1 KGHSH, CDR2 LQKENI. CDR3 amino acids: CASSPLPGVGETQYF. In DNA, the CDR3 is TGTGCCAGCTCACCACTGCCCGGGGTAGGGGAGACCCAGTACTTC.

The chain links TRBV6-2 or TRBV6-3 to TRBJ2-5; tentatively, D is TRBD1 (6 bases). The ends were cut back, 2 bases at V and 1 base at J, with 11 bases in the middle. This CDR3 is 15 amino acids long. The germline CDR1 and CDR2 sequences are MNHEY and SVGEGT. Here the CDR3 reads CASSYGQGIQETQYF. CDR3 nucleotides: TGTGCCAGCAGTTACGGGCAGGGGATCCAAGAGACCCAGTACTTC.

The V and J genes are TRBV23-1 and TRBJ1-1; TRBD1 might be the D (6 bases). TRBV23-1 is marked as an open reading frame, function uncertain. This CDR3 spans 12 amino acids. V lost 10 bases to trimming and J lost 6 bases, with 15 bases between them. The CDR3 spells CATWVGAAEAFF. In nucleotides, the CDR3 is TGCGCCACCTGGGTGGGGGCGGCTGAAGCTTTCTTT.

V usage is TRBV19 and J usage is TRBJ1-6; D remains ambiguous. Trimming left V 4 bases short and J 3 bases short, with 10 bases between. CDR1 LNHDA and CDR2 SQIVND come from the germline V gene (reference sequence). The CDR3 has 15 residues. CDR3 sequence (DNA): TGTGCCAGTAGTACCTGGACTGGCTATAATTCACCCCTCCACTTT. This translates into CASSTWTGYNSPLHF.

The CDR3 protein is CASSPRQGDFSPLHF. CDR3 nucleotide sequence: TGTGCCAGCAGCCCGCGACAGGGAGATTTTTCACCCCTCCACTTT. The gene calls are TRBV7-6 and TRBJ1-6; 7 bases are shared with TRBD1. The CDR3 is made up of 15 amino acids. Germline-derived CDR1 and CDR2 are SGHVS and FNYEAQ. J gave up 9 bases and V 5 bases, and 10 bases lay outside the gene matches.